A single sample is the source of the 12 T cell receptor beta chains below, sequenced in a study of blood T cell repertoires in COVID-19. Sequenced by immunoSEQ multiplex PCR; TCRdb stores in-frame clones only, minus some. The table has about 80,000 clones, 91% seen once. The sample comprised peripheral blood. The source of these receptors is a woman aged 50 to 60 in a cohort sampled during active COVID-19.

V is TRBV6-1 and J is TRBJ1-6, with 7 nucleotides matching TRBD1. The ends lost 0 bases at V and 10 bases at J; junction bases unmatched: 6. Per the germline V gene, CDR1 is MNHNS and CDR2 is SASEGT. CDR3 length: 15 amino acids. CDR3 protein: CASSEAPAGGSPLHF. The CDR3 bases are TGTGCCAGCAGTGAAGCTCCCGCAGGGGGGTCACCCCTCCACTTT.

The rearrangement links TRBV13 to TRBJ2-7; weak D call: TRBD1 (6 bases). The CDR3 has 16 amino acids. Deletions cut 5 bases from V and 0 bases from J, with 17 bases between. CDR1 and CDR2 from the germline V gene are PRHDT and FYEKMQ (reference sequence). The CDR3 DNA is TGTGCCAGCAGCAAACTGGAATGGGGGCTCTCCTACGAGCAGTACTTC. This encodes CASSKLEWGLSYEQYF.

This chain uses TRBV28 with TRBJ1-3, with a weak D call TRBD1 (5 bases). CDR3 length: 17 residues. The germline V gene has CDR1 MDHEN and CDR2 SYDVKM. Between the trimmed V and J ends, which lost 2 bases and 3 bases, there was a span of 17 bases. CDR3 coding DNA: TGTGCCAGCAGTTTAGGGTTCGGGGGAGTTAATGGAAACACCATATATTTT. Its protein product is CASSLGFGGVNGNTIYF.

In its sample, this clone was seen once. The chain combines TRBV7-9 with TRBJ2-1, with 7 bases identical to TRBD2. The ends lost 2 bases at V and 6 bases at J; junction bases unmatched: 4. The germline CDR1 and CDR2 sequences are SEHNR and FQNEAQ (reference sequence). CDR3 size: 14 residues. CDR3 sequence reads: CASSLSASGNEQFF. CDR3 sequence (DNA): TGTGCCAGCAGCTTATCGGCTAGCGGCAATGAGCAGTTCTTC.

This chain uses TRBV27 with TRBJ2-7, with 11 bases identical to TRBD2. This CDR3 is 16 amino acids long. V was clipped by 5 bases and J by 0 bases; unmatched bases: 6. Germline V CDR1 and CDR2: MNHEY, SMNVEV (reference sequence). The CDR3 reads CASSASTSGSSYEQYF. In DNA, the CDR3 is TGTGCCAGCAGTGCCTCAACTAGCGGGAGCTCCTACGAGCAGTACTTC.

The chain combines TRBV9 with TRBJ1-2; D may be TRBD1 (5 bases). The CDR3 is 14 residues long. Trimming took 0 bases from V and 4 from J, leaving 10 bases between them. CDR1 and CDR2 from the germline V gene are SGDLS and YYNGEE. The CDR3 region is CASSVVGGSYGYTF. In nucleotides, the CDR3 is TGTGCCAGCAGCGTAGTCGGGGGGAGCTATGGCTACACCTTC.

This clone came up once. The V and J genes are TRBV30 and TRBJ2-7, with TRBD1 as a possible D gene (6 bases). The V end lost 2 bases, the J end lost 2 bases, and 7 bases lay between the germline ends. CDR1 GTSNPN and CDR2 SVGIG come from the germline V gene (reference sequence). CDR3 size: 12 residues. The CDR3 is CAWSRTAYEQYF. In nucleotides, the CDR3 is TGTGCCTGGAGTAGGACAGCCTACGAGCAGTACTTC. Supplemented by reference TRBV30 and TRBJ2-7, the full variable domain reads SQTIHQWPATLVQPVGSPLSLECTVEGTSNPNLYWYRQAAGRGLQLLFYSVGIGQISSEVPQNLSASRPQDRQFILSSKKLLLSDSGFYLCAWSRTAYEQYFGPGTRLTVT.

The rearrangement links TRBV5-4 to TRBJ1-1, with 7 nucleotides matching TRBD1. The length of the CDR3 is 14 residues. The germline CDR1 and CDR2 sequences are SGHNT and YYREEE (reference sequence). With 0 bases clipped from V and 10 bases from J, the junction kept 9 bases outside the gene matches. The CDR3 sequence: CASSLAPGGHAAFF. For the CDR3, the DNA is TGTGCCAGCAGCTTGGCTCCAGGGGGTCACGCAGCTTTCTTT.

CDR3 residues: CSVMQGDGQPQHF. The CDR3 DNA sequence: TGCAGCGTTATGCAGGGTGATGGTCAGCCCCAGCATTTT. This chain uses TRBV29-1 with TRBJ1-5; tentative D call: TRBD1 (5 bases). Between the trimmed V and J ends, which lost 5 bases and 6 bases, there was a span of 14 bases. This CDR3 has 13 amino acids. Germline V gene data show CDR1 as SQVTM and CDR2 as ANQGSEA. Complete variable domain (other parts from reference TRBV29-1 and TRBJ1-5): SAVISQKPSRDICQRGTSLTIQCQVDSQVTMMFWYRQQPGQSLTLIATANQGSEATYESGFVIDKFPISRPNLTFSTLTVSNMSPEDSSIYLCSVMQGDGQPQHFGDGTRLSIL.

The chain carries TRBV3-1 (or the pseudogene TRBV3-2) and TRBJ1-3; D is unresolved. Deletions cut 1 base from V and 5 bases from J, with 3 bases between. The CDR3 contains 12 residues. CDR1 and CDR2 (germline): LGHDT, YNNKEL (reference sequence). The CDR3 loop reads CASSQVRNTIYF. CDR3 DNA: TGTGCCAGCAGCCAAGTCAGAAACACCATATATTTT.

V is TRBV25-1 and J is TRBJ2-1; possibly TRBD2 for D (6 bases). The CDR3 runs to 16 residues. V dropped 7 bases and J dropped 8 bases, with 24 bases sitting between them. Germline V gene lookup returns CDR1 MGHDK and CDR2 SYGVNS. As DNA, the CDR3 is TGTGCCAGCACCATAAGCGGAGCGGGCCAAGGGGATGAGCAGTTCTTC. This encodes CASTISGAGQGDEQFF.

This clone was seen more than once but under ten times. The chain joins TRBV5-4 to TRBJ1-6; 7 bases match TRBD1. Germline values: CDR1 SGHNT, CDR2 YYREEE (reference sequence). The CDR3 has 15 residues. The J segment lost 3 bases and the V segment lost 5 bases, leaving 5 bases of the junction unmatched. This CDR3 reads CASRPTGDYNSPLHF. The CDR3 bases are TGTGCCAGCAGACCTACAGGGGACTATAATTCACCCCTCCACTTT.